At least ten counts were recorded for the clone carrying this TCR beta chain. This entry is derived from a study of blood T cell repertoires in COVID-19. Study information: Samples representing acute and convalescent COVID-19 were sourced from the United States, Italy and Spain.

In the original processing: Researchers report that nucleated cell counts were estimated from reference gene primer amplification. TCRdb's copy holds only in-frame clones and misses some; the assay was immunoSEQ multiplex PCR. That table gives V, J and clone size, and the DNA gave D and trimming. The sample carries around 180,000 clones, around 85% recorded once. The germline CDR1 and CDR2 sequences are MDHEN and SYDVKM. CDR3 length equals 17 residues. Trimming removed 4 bases from V and 4 bases from J, with 21 bases in between. This chain links TRBV28 with TRBJ2-3; weak D call: TRBD1 (5 bases). Sample: peripheral blood. The receptor comes from a man older than 75 with COVID-19, enrolled during active disease. The CDR3 spells CASSSVITLVGADTQYF. As DNA, the CDR3 is TGTGCCAGCAGTTCCGTTATTACCCTGGTAGGGGCAGATACGCAGTATTTT.